This T cell receptor beta chain derives from a study of T cells after yellow fever vaccination. Between the trimmed V and J ends, which lost 1 base and 4 bases, there was a span of 2 bases. The CDR3 has 12 residues. CDR1 is KGHDR and CDR2 is SFDVKD in the germline V gene. TCRdb independently ran MiXCR on the 5' RACE reads; one entry per CDR3 protein. The sample lists 510,000 or so distinct CDR3 sequences, roughly a fifth seen once, with approximately 14% in the top ten. The clonotype comes from a man aged 25-45 years who received the YFV17D yellow fever vaccine. The sequenced sample was PBMCs, obtained 15 days after the yellow fever booster vaccination. The V gene is TRBV24-1, the J gene TRBJ2-3, with D uncertain. DNA of the CDR3: TGTGCCACCAGTGATTTTGCAGATACGCAGTATTTT. It translates to CATSDFADTQYF.